This TCR beta chain was retrieved from a study of blood T cell repertoires in COVID-19. Across the whole study: COVID-19 samples, acute and convalescent, were from the United States, Italy and Spain.

Sequenced by immunoSEQ multiplex PCR; TCRdb stores in-frame clones only, minus some. Here the sample spans approximately 200,000 clones, about 84% being singletons. CDR1 and CDR2 from the germline V gene are LGHNA and YNFKEQ. The CDR3 is 13 amino acids. V was pared by 5 bases and J by 10 bases, with 7 bases of the junction left unmatched. One Seattle source followed patients from active infection through their disease course. V gene TRBV4-2 combines with J gene TRBJ2-2, with 7 bases that match TRBD2. The sequence was obtained from a person aged 70 to 79 with COVID-19, enrolled during active disease. Sequencing was carried out using peripheral blood. The CDR3 sequence is CASSLTSVAELFF. The CDR3 DNA follows: TGTGCCAGCAGCTTAACTAGCGTGGCGGAGCTGTTTTTT.